The clone carrying this T cell receptor beta chain was counted between two and nine times. Its specificity is unknown. This CDR3 has 13 residues. V was pared by 6 bases and J by 6 bases, with 15 bases between. The V gene's germline CDR1 is SGHTA and CDR2 FQGNSA. This specimen belongs to a study of T cells after yellow fever vaccination. Whole-study results and caveats: Researchers noted that a small share of clonotypes showed up in both CD4 and CD8 compartments. In post-booster samples, most primary-vaccination clones reappeared (about 96% CD4, about 90% CD8). It was a weaker secondary response, yet one that peaked faster, at day 5 versus 15.

A 5'RACE template-switching step, the method used to make TCR cDNA, added a universal primer site and UMIs. TCRdb called the 5' RACE reads again in MiXCR, with one record for every CDR3 protein. Found here are more than 350,000 distinct CDR3 sequences, about 9.9% of them singletons; the top ten hold less than 20%. The sequences come from PBMCs, collected on the day of the first yellow fever vaccination. The chain is built from TRBV7-2 and TRBJ2-7, with TRBD1 as a possible D gene (6 bases). The sequence came from a man aged 18 to 29 who received the YFV17D yellow fever vaccine. Here the CDR3 reads CASSITTGTEQYV. CDR3 nucleotide sequence: TGTGCCAGCAGTATTACTACAGGGACCGAGCAGTACGTC.